Detailed here is one TCR beta chain. Primers for the PCR totalled 60 Vbeta and 13 Jbeta. Libraries were prepared by immunoSEQ multiplex PCR; TCRdb keeps only in-frame clonotypes and omits some of them. The sample lists 150,000 to 180,000 clones, approximately 84% occurring once. This specimen belongs to a study of cytomegalovirus exposure and HLA in healthy donors. Trimming removed 5 bases from V and 5 bases from J, with 13 bases in between. The CDR3 contains 13 residues. CDR1 and CDR2 from the germline V gene are MGHDK and SYGVNS. This clonotype was obtained from a young woman in good health and CMV-seronegative. The genes are TRBV25-1 and TRBJ2-7, with D possibly TRBD2 on 6 matching bases. The sample taken for sequencing was PBMCs. The CDR3 sequence is CASSLLWGDEQYF. The CDR3 bases are TGTGCCAGCAGTCTCTTGTGGGGGGACGAGCAGTACTTC.